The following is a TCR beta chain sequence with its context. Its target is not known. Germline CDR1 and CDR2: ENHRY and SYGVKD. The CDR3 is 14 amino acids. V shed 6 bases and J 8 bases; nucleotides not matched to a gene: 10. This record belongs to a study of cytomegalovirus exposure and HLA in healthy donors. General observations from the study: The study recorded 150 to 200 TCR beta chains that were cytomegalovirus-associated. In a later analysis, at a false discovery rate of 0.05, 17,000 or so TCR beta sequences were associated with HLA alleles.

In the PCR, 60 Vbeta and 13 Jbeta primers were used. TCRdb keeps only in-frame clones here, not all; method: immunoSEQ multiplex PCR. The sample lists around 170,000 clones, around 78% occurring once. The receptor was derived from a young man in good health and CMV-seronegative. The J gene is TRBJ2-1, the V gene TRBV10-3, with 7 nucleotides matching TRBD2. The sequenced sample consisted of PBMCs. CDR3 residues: CAIRLGSGRDEQFF. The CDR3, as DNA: TGTGCCATCAGGCTGGGGTCAGGGAGGGATGAGCAGTTCTTC.